The clone carrying this T cell receptor (beta chain) came up many times. The antigen is undetermined. The data originate from a study of CD8 T cells in ankylosing spondylitis. General study points: Reports say disease-linked clones showed up significantly more in matched ankylosing spondylitis synovial fluid. Eight highly homologous variants formed a TCR beta motif that appeared characteristic of ankylosing spondylitis blood. A CD8+ phenotype characterized the disease-linked clones, which were relatively rare in peripheral blood.

The TCR beta libraries were generated through quantitative 5'-RACE incorporating molecular barcodes. TCRdb processed the 5' RACE reads anew with MiXCR; each CDR3 protein has one entry. The sample shows about 480,000 distinct CDR3 sequences, about a sixth of them seen only once. Germline CDR1 SGHRS, CDR2 YFSETQ. The CDR3 loop spans 16 amino acids. V lost 4 bases to trimming and J lost 0 bases; unmatched junction nucleotides: 9. The clonotype originates from a male donor with ankylosing spondylitis. The sample consisted of blood, either unsorted or a sorted T cell fraction (not recorded which). The chain links TRBV5-1 to TRBJ2-7, with 8 bases that match TRBD2. The CDR3: CASSPGTRGGSYEQYF. In DNA, the CDR3 is TGCGCCAGCAGCCCCGGAACTCGGGGGGGCTCCTACGAGCAGTACTTC.